One sample yielded the 8 T cell receptor beta chains listed below, sequenced in a study of T cells in Graves' hyperthyroidism and ophthalmopathy. TCR beta CDR3 region amplification was performed from RNA transcripts. Initially, a first-round RT-PCR of the TCR CDR3 employed the HTBI primer set. TCRdb used MiXCR to reprocess the multiplex PCR reads, holding one entry per CDR3 protein. The table records hundreds of thousands of distinct CDR3 sequences, around 14% of them present only once. Sequenced material: blood. These TCRs come from a woman under 30 with Graves' hyperthyroidism.

This clonotype was seen repeatedly, ten times or more. This chain joins TRBV12-3 or TRBV12-4 and TRBJ1-5, with D possibly TRBD1 on 6 matching bases. Trimming stripped 5 bases from V and 4 bases from J, with 15 bases between. The CDR3 covers 15 residues. Here the CDR3 DNA reads TGTGCCAGCAGTACTGGCGGGCAGGGGAATCAGCCCCAGCATTTT. It codes for CASSTGGQGNQPQHF.

This clonotype was observed many times. The chain couples TRBV20-1 to TRBJ2-5; perhaps TRBD1 as D (5 bases). CDR3 length: 15 residues. The germline V gene has CDR1 DFQATT and CDR2 SNEGSKA (reference sequence). The V end lost 5 bases, the J end lost 2 bases, and 18 bases lay between the germline ends. CDR3 sequence reads: CSAPDGSTVQETQYF. The DNA for the CDR3 is TGCAGTGCTCCGGATGGATCGACAGTGCAAGAGACCCAGTACTTC.

This clonotype turned up a few times. This could be a read error, since a much larger clone is one nucleotide away. The genes are TRBV12-3 or TRBV12-4 and TRBJ2-5; 7 bases agree with TRBD1. V lost 5 bases, J lost 5 bases, and 11 bases stayed unmatched. There are 15 residues in the CDR3. This CDR3 reads CASSPGTAGTETQYF. CDR3 nucleotides: TGTGCCAGCAGTCCGGGGACAGCCGGTACGGAGACCCAGTACTTC.

J is TRBJ2-7 and V is TRBV28; D ambiguous. Trimming left V 5 bases short and J 1 base short, with 12 bases between. CDR1 and CDR2 from the germline V gene are MDHEN and SYDVKM. The CDR3 spans 14 residues. Here the CDR3 reads CASSGMVSSYEQYF. In DNA, the CDR3 is TGTGCCAGCAGTGGGATGGTCTCGTCCTACGAGCAGTACTTC.

The V call is TRBV29-1, the J call TRBJ2-7; 8 bases align to TRBD1. The V and J ends lost 1 base and 4 bases, in that order; junction bases with no gene match: 3. In germline, CDR1 is SQVTM, CDR2 ANQGSEA. The CDR3 runs to 13 residues. The CDR3 DNA sequence: TGCAGCGTTGAAGTGGGGACAGGTTACGAGCAGTACTTC. Translated: CSVEVGTGYEQYF.

Ten or more counts support this clonotype. V and J are TRBV7-9 and TRBJ1-5; TRBD1 might be the D (5 bases). V was shortened by 1 base and J by 8 bases, with 6 bases between the two germline ends. In germline, CDR1 is SEHNR, CDR2 FQNEAQ (reference sequence). The CDR3 covers 12 residues. The CDR3 DNA reads as TGTGCCAGCAGCTTAGGGGGGAAGCCCCAGCATTTT. Translated: CASSLGGKPQHF.

This clonotype was counted many times. The gene calls are TRBV6-1 and TRBJ2-7; maybe TRBD1 (5 bases). V was cut by 7 bases and J by 5 bases, with 24 bases left in between. This CDR3 contains 16 residues. The germline V gene encodes CDR1 MNHNS and CDR2 SASEGT. The CDR3 DNA is TGTGCCAGCAAGAAAACCTCAGGGAACTGGGTTGACGAGCAGTACTTC. It is translated as CASKKTSGNWVDEQYF.

The table lists this clonotype with many counts. V gene TRBV5-1 combines with J gene TRBJ2-7, with no clear D. V shed 4 bases and J shed 2 bases, with 13 bases lying between them. Germline CDR1 reads SGHRS; CDR2 reads YFSETQ. This CDR3 has 14 residues. The CDR3 DNA follows: TGCGCCAGCAGCCCAACCTATGGGGCCTACGAGCAGTACTTC. Amino acid sequence: CASSPTYGAYEQYF. The whole variable domain, filled in from reference TRBV5-1 and TRBJ2-7, reads KAGVTQTPRYLIKTRGQQVTLSCSPISGHRSVSWYQQTPGQGLQFLFEYFSETQRNKGNFPGRFSGRQFSNSRSEMNVSTLELGDSALYLCASSPTYGAYEQYFGPGTRLTVT.